This TCR beta chain was obtained from a study of blood T cells in healthy people across ages. Study context: Template switching captured about one barcoded beta molecule per two T cells.

The sample holds one count of this clonotype. The antigen is undetermined. Study-level results: Naive T cell percentage showed a strong correlation with the diversity of TCR beta. Unsorted PBMCs blocked a conclusive comparison of naive and antigen-experienced cells. The CMV status of each donor remained undetermined, and this could have confounded shifts in expanded clonotypes.

The second PCR ran about 6 to 11 cycles with a sample-barcoded 5' primer and J-beta primers. TCRdb recomputed calls from the 5' RACE reads with MiXCR, one row per CDR3 protein. The table records over 1.5 million distinct CDR3 sequences, 49% of them present only once. Sequenced: blood. The receptor comes from a woman aged 35 to 49 in good health.

CDR3 region: CSARILRTGENTGELFF. For the CDR3, the DNA is TGCAGTGCTAGAATACTCCGGACAGGGGAGAACACCGGGGAGCTGTTTTTT. This chain joins TRBV20-1 and TRBJ2-2; TRBD1 aligns across 9 bases. CDR3 size: 17 residues. V shed 2 bases, J shed 1 base, and the junction held 8 bases outside the gene matches. Looked up from germline, CDR1 is DFQATT and CDR2 is SNEGSKA (reference sequence).